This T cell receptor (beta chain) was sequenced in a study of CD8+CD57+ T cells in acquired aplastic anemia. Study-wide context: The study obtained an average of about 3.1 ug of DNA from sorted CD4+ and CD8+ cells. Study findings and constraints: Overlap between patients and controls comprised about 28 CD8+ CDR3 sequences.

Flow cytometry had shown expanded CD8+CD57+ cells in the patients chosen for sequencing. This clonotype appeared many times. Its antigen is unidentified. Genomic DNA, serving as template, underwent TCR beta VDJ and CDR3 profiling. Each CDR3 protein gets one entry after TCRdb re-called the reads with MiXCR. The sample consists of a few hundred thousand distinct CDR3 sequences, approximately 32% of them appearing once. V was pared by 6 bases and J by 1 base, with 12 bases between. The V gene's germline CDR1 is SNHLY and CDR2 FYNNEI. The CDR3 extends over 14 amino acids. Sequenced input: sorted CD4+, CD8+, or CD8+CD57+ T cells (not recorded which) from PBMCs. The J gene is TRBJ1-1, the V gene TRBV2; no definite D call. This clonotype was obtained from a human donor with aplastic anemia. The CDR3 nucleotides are TGTGCCAGCAGGGAGGTTGGAGGGAACACTGAAGCTTTCTTT. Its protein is CASREVGGNTEAFF.